This entry lists 2 T cell receptor beta chains sequenced from one sample in a study of blood T cell repertoires in COVID-19. Profiled with immunoSEQ multiplex PCR; TCRdb holds only in-frame clones, not every one. The sample includes about 270,000 clones, more than 70% of them seen just once. What was sequenced was PBMCs or T cells enriched from blood (not recorded which). Receptors were obtained from a middle-aged woman with acute COVID-19.

This sequence joins TRBV11-3 and TRBJ2-3; no definite D call. The CDR3 runs to 17 residues. Looked up from germline, CDR1 is SGHNT and CDR2 is YENEEA. Trimming removed 1 base at V and 1 base at J, with 15 bases between. Here the CDR3 DNA reads TGTGCCAGCAGCTTAGTGGTTCAGGTTGGTGGCACAGATACGCAGTATTTT. Amino acid sequence: CASSLVVQVGGTDTQYF.

The chain is built from TRBV19 and TRBJ1-3, with D maybe TRBD1 (6 bases). Germline loops: CDR1 LNHDA, CDR2 SQIVND (reference sequence). Trimming left V 3 bases short and J 1 base short, with 16 bases between. CDR3 length: 17 residues. The CDR3 protein is CASSIRPQGWSGNTIYF. Here the CDR3 DNA reads TGTGCCAGTAGTATTCGGCCACAGGGATGGTCTGGAAACACCATATATTTT.